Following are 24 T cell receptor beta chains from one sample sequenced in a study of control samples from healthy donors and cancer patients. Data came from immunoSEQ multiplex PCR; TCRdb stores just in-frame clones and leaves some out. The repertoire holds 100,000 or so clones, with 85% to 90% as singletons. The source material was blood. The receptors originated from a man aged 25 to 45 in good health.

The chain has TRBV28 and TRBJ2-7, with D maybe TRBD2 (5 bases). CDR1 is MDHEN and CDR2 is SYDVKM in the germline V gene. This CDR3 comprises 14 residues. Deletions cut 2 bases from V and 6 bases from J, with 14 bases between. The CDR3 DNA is TGTGCCAGCAGTTTACGGAGGCTATACCTCGAGCAGTACTTC. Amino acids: CASSLRRLYLEQYF. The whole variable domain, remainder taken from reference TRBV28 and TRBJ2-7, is DVKVTQSSRYLVKRTGEKVFLECVQDMDHENMFWYRQDPGLGLRLIYFSYDVKMKEKGDIPEGYSVSREKKERFSLILESASTNQTSMYLCASSLRRLYLEQYFGPGTRLTVT.

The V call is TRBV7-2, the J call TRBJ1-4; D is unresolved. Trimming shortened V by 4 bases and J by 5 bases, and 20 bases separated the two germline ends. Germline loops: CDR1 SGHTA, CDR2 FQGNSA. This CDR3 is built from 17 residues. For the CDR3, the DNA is TGTGCCAGCAGCTCACCGAACCCCAACATGGGAAATGAAAAACTGTTTTTT. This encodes CASSSPNPNMGNEKLFF. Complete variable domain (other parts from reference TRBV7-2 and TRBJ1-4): GAGVSQSPSNKVTEKGKDVELRCDPISGHTALYWYRQSLGQGLEFLIYFQGNSAPDKSGLPSDRFSAERTGGSVSTLTIQRTQQEDSAVYLCASSSPNPNMGNEKLFFGSGTQLSVL.

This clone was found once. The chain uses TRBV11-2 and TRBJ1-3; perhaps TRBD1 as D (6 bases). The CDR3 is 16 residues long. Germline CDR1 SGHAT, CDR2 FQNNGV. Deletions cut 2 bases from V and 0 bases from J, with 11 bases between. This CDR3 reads CASSLFRGDSGNTIYF. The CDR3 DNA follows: TGTGCCAGCAGCTTATTTAGGGGGGACTCTGGAAACACCATATATTTT.

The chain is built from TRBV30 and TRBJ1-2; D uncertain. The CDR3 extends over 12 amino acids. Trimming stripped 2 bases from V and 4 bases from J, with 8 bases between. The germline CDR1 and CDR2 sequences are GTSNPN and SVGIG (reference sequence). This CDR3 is CAWSTQTYGYTF. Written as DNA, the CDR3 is TGTGCCTGGAGTACACAGACCTATGGCTACACCTTC.

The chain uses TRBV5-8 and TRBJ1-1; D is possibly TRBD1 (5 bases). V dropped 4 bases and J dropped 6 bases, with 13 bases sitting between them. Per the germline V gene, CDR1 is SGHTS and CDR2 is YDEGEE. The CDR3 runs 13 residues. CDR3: CASSPYQGSEAFF. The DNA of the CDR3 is TGTGCCAGCAGCCCTTACCAGGGCTCTGAAGCTTTCTTT.

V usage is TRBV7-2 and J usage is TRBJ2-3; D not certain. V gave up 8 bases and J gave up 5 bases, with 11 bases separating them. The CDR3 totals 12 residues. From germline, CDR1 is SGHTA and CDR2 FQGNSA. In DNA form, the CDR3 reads TGTGCCAGCCAAACCTACCTAGATACGCAGTATTTT. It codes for CASQTYLDTQYF.

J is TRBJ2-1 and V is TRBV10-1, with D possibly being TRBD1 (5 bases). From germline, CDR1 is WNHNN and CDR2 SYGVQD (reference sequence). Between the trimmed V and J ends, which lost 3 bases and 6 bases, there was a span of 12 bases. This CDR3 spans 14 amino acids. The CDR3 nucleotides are TGCGCCAGCAGTGACCAGGGATTGATCAATGAGCAGTTCTTC. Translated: CASSDQGLINEQFF.

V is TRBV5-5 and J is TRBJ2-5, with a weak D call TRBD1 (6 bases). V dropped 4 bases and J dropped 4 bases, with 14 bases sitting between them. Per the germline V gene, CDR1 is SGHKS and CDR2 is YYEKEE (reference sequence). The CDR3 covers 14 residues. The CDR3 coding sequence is TGTGCCAGCAGCACAACAGGGACGGGAGAGACCCAGTACTTC. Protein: CASSTTGTGETQYF.

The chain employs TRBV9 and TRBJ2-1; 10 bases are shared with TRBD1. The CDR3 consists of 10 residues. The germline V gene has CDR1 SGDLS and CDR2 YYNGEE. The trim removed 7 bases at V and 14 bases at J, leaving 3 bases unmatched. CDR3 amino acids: CASGGTGEFF. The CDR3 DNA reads TGTGCCAGCGGTGGGACAGGGGAGTTCTTC.

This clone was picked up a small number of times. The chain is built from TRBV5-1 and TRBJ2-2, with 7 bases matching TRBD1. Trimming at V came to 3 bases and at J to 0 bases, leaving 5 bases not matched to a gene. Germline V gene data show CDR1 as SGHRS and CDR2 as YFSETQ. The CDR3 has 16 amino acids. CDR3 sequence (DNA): TGCGCCAGCAGCTCAGGGACAGTTTCGAACACCGGGGAGCTGTTTTTT. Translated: CASSSGTVSNTGELFF.

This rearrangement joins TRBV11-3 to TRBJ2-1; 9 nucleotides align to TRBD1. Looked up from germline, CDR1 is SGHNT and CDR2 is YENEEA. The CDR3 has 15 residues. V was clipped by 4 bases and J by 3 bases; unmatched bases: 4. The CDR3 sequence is CASSSGQGFYNEQFF. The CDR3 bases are TGTGCCAGCAGCTCGGGACAGGGCTTCTACAATGAGCAGTTCTTC.

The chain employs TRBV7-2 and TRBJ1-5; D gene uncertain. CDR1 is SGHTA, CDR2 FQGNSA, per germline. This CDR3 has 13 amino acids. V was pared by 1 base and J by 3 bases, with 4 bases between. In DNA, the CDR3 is TGTGCCAGCAGCTTAGGGCCCAATCAGCCCCAGCATTTT. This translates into CASSLGPNQPQHF.

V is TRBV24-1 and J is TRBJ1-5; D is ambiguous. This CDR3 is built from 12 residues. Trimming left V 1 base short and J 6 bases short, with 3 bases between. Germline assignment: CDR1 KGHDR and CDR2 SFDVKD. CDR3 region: CATSDFGQPQHF. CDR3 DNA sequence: TGTGCCACCAGTGATTTCGGTCAGCCCCAGCATTTT.

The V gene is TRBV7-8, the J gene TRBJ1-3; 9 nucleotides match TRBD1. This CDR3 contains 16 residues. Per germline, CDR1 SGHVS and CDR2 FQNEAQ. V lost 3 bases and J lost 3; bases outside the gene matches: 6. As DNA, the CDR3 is TGTGCCAGCAGCTTGGCCGGGACAGGGTTTGGAAACACCATATATTTT. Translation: CASSLAGTGFGNTIYF.

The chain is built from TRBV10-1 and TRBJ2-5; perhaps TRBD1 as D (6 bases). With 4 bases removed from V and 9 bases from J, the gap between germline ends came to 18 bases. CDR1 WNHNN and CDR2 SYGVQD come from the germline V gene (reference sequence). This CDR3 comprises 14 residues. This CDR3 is CASSVSTGKSPQYF. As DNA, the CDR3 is TGCGCCAGCAGTGTCTCGACAGGCAAGAGCCCCCAGTACTTC.

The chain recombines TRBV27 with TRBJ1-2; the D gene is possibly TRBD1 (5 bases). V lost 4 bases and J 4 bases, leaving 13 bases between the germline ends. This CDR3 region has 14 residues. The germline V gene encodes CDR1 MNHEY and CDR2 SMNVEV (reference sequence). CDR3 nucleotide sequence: TGTGCCAGCAGTTCTCGGGGAGGGGTCTATGGCTACACCTTC. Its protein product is CASSSRGGVYGYTF.

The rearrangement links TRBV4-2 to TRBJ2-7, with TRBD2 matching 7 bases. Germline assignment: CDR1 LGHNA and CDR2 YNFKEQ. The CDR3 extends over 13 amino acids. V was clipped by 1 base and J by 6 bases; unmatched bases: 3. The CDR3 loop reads CASSQGTRTEQYF. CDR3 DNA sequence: TGTGCCAGCAGCCAAGGGACTAGGACCGAGCAGTACTTC.

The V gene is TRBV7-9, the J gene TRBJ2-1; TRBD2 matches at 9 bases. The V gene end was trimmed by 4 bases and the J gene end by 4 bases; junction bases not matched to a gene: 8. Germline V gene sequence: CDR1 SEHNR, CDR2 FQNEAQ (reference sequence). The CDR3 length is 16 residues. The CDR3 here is CASSSDSGSVYNEQFF. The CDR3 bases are TGTGCCAGCAGCTCCGATAGCGGGAGTGTTTACAATGAGCAGTTCTTC. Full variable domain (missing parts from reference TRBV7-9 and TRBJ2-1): DTGVSQNPRHKITKRGQNVTFRCDPISEHNRLYWYRQTLGQGPEFLTYFQNEAQLEKSRLLSDRFSAERPKGSFSTLEIQRTEQGDSAMYLCASSSDSGSVYNEQFFGPGTRLTVL.

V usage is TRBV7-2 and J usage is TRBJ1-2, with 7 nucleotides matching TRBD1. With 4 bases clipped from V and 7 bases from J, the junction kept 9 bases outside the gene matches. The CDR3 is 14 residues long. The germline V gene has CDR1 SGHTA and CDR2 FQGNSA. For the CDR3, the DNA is TGTGCCAGCAGCTCTTCTCAGGGGGTTGGTGGCTACACCTTC. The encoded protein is CASSSSQGVGGYTF.

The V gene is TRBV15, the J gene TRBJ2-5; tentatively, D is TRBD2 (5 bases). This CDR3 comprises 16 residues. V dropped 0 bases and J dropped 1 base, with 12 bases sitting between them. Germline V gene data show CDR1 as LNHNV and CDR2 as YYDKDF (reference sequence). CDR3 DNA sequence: TGTGCCACCAGCAGAGACAGAGGGCAGATCCAAGAGACCCAGTACTTC. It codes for CATSRDRGQIQETQYF.

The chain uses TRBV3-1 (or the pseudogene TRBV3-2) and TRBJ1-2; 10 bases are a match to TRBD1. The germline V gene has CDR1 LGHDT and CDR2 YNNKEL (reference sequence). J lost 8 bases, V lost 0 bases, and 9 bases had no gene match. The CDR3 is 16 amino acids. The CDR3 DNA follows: TGTGCCAGCAGCCAAGACGTGAGACAGGGGGCGCGGGGCTACACCTTC. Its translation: CASSQDVRQGARGYTF.

The DNA of the CDR3 is TGCGCCAGCAGCCCACATCCGGGACAGGGGATGGGTAGCAATCAGCCCCAGCATTTT. This translates into CASSPHPGQGMGSNQPQHF. This chain uses TRBV4-1 with TRBJ1-5, with 10 nucleotides matching TRBD1. The CDR3 is 19 amino acids. Trimming removed 4 bases from V and 0 bases from J; junction bases left unmatched: 12. Germline lookup yields CDR1 MGHRA and CDR2 YSYEKL.

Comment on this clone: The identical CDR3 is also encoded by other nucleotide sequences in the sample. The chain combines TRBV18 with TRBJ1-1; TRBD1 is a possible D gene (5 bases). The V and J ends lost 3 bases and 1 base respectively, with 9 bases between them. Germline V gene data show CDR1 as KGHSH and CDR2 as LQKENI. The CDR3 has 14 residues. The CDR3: CASSPGGGNTEAFF. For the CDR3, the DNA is TGTGCCAGCTCACCGGGGGGAGGGAACACTGAAGCTTTCTTT.

The CDR3 coding sequence is TGTGCCAGCAGGACCCAACGCTCCACTGAAGCTTTCTTT. Amino acids: CASRTQRSTEAFF. V usage is TRBV2 and J usage is TRBJ1-1; no reliable D call. V was trimmed by 6 bases and J by 4 bases, leaving 12 bases between them. Germline V gives CDR1 SNHLY, CDR2 FYNNEI. The CDR3 totals 13 residues. The entire variable domain, with the rest obtained from reference TRBV2 and TRBJ1-1, is as follows: EPEVTQTPSHQVTQMGQEVILRCVPISNHLYFYWYRQILGQKVEFLVSFYNNEISEKSEIFDDQFSVERPDGSNFTLKIRSTKLEDSAMYFCASRTQRSTEAFFGQGTRLTVV.